Listed here are 22 T cell receptor beta chains from one sample, sequenced in a study of cytomegalovirus exposure and HLA in healthy donors. Vbeta (60) and Jbeta (13) primers were used in the PCR. Profiling relied on immunoSEQ multiplex PCR, and the TCRdb table lists in-frame clones only, not all of them. Of 90,000 or so clones in the sample, about 69% were seen once. Sequencing input: PBMCs. The receptors stem from a woman under 30 in good health and CMV-seropositive.

The chain carries TRBV7-3 and TRBJ2-3; possible D gene TRBD1, 5 bases. This CDR3 contains 13 residues. V was pared by 6 bases and J by 5 bases, with 12 bases between. Germline lookup yields CDR1 SGHTA and CDR2 FQGTGA. The CDR3 DNA sequence: TGTGCCAGCAGGGACGCAAGGGGAGATACGCAGTATTTT. This encodes CASRDARGDTQYF. The full variable domain, with the rest looked up from reference TRBV7-3 and TRBJ2-3, is GAGVSQTPSNKVTEKGKYVELRCDPISGHTALYWYRQSLGQGPEFLIYFQGTGAADDSGLPNDRFFAVRPEGSVSTLKIQRTERGDSAVYLCASRDARGDTQYFGPGTRLTVL.

V gene TRBV6-1 combines with J gene TRBJ1-1, with D tentatively TRBD1 (5 bases). Germline assignment: CDR1 MNHNS and CDR2 SASEGT. Trimming pared 4 bases from V and 4 bases from J, leaving 13 bases between. The CDR3 loop spans 14 amino acids. CDR3 sequence: CASSAGGVSTEAFF. For the CDR3, the DNA is TGTGCCAGCAGTGCTGGGGGGGTCAGCACTGAAGCTTTCTTT.

The chain joins TRBV6-1 to TRBJ1-4; D unclear. Germline assignment: CDR1 MNHNS and CDR2 SASEGT. Trimming pared 7 bases from V and 3 bases from J, leaving 12 bases between. This CDR3 region has 14 residues. As DNA, the CDR3 is TGTGCCAGCATCACCGGAGACCCTAATGAAAAACTGTTTTTT. Translating it yields CASITGDPNEKLFF.

The V gene is TRBV19, the J gene TRBJ2-5; D perhaps matches TRBD1 (6 bases). V gave up 3 bases and J gave up 4 bases, with 15 bases separating them. The germline V gene encodes CDR1 LNHDA and CDR2 SQIVND (reference sequence). This CDR3 comprises 15 residues. The CDR3 bases are TGTGCCAGTAGTATCAGGGGTGGTCAGGGAGAGACCCAGTACTTC. It yields the protein CASSIRGGQGETQYF.

The V call is TRBV18, the J call TRBJ2-1; tentative D call: TRBD2 (5 bases). The CDR3 length is 16 residues. Germline V gives CDR1 KGHSH, CDR2 LQKENI. The V gene lost 1 base and the J gene lost 8 bases, with 18 bases spanning the gap. The CDR3: CASSPLWTSRADEQFF. The CDR3 DNA is TGTGCCAGCTCACCACTGTGGACTTCCCGGGCAGATGAGCAGTTCTTC.

This rearrangement joins TRBV5-1 to TRBJ2-1; possibly TRBD1 for D (6 bases). CDR3 length: 14 amino acids. V lost 4 bases, J lost 1 base, and 9 bases lay in between. In germline, CDR1 is SGHRS, CDR2 YFSETQ. The CDR3 region is CASSPDSSYNEQFF. CDR3 coding DNA: TGCGCCAGCAGCCCGGACAGTTCCTACAATGAGCAGTTCTTC. Looking up the rest from reference TRBV5-1 and TRBJ2-1 gives the full variable domain: KAGVTQTPRYLIKTRGQQVTLSCSPISGHRSVSWYQQTPGQGLQFLFEYFSETQRNKGNFPGRFSGRQFSNSRSEMNVSTLELGDSALYLCASSPDSSYNEQFFGPGTRLTVL.

The chain recombines TRBV7-3 with TRBJ2-7; no firm D call. From germline, CDR1 is SGHTA and CDR2 FQGTGA. The CDR3 loop spans 13 amino acids. The germline V and J ends were trimmed by 2 bases and 3 bases, with 8 bases remaining between them. CDR3 bases: TGTGCCAGCAGCTTAGGCCCGATCTACGAGCAGTACTTC. It is translated as CASSLGPIYEQYF.

The V and J genes are TRBV30 and TRBJ1-1; 10 bases map to TRBD1. This CDR3 contains 14 residues. The germline V gene has CDR1 GTSNPN and CDR2 SVGIG (reference sequence). J lost 1 base, V lost 3 bases, and 2 bases had no gene match. DNA for the CDR3: TGTGCCTGGAGGGGGACAGGGGAGAACACTGAAGCTTTCTTT. It is translated as CAWRGTGENTEAFF.

The rearrangement uses TRBV5-1 and TRBJ2-7, with D possibly matching TRBD2 (6 bases). Germline assignment: CDR1 SGHRS and CDR2 YFSETQ. V was trimmed by 2 bases and J by 3 bases, leaving 21 bases between them. This CDR3 region has 17 residues. This CDR3 reads CASSFPPASDNGYEQYF. As DNA, the CDR3 is TGCGCCAGCAGCTTCCCCCCGGCTAGCGATAATGGCTACGAGCAGTACTTC.

The chain recombines TRBV27 with TRBJ1-5; D is unresolved. Deletions cut 0 bases from V and 9 bases from J, with 9 bases between. Germline CDR1 MNHEY, CDR2 SMNVEV (reference sequence). The CDR3 is 13 amino acids. CDR3 in amino acids: CASSLSLLWPQHF. The CDR3 nucleotides read TGTGCCAGCAGTTTATCCCTCCTATGGCCCCAGCATTTT.

The V and J genes are TRBV7-3 and TRBJ2-1, with TRBD2 matching over 10 bases. V shed 3 bases and J 2 bases; nucleotides not matched to a gene: 4. The CDR3 sequence is 16 residues long. Germline V gene lookup returns CDR1 SGHTA and CDR2 FQGTGA. CDR3 DNA sequence: TGTGCCAGCAGCTTTCTAGCGGGGGTGACCTACAATGAGCAGTTCTTC. Its protein is CASSFLAGVTYNEQFF.

V is TRBV5-1 and J is TRBJ2-6, with TRBD2 matching over 15 bases. Unmatched junction bases numbered 4, after V lost 2 bases and J lost 4 bases. This CDR3 spans 18 amino acids. The V gene's germline CDR1 is SGHRS and CDR2 YFSETQ. The CDR3 nucleotides read TGCGCCAGCAGCTTCGGACTAGCGGGAGGGCCCGGGGCCAACGTCCTGACTTTC. It specifies CASSFGLAGGPGANVLTF.

The chain recombines TRBV2 with TRBJ2-7; 9 nucleotides align to TRBD1. The CDR3 length is 13 residues. V dropped 5 bases and J dropped 5; count of bases not matched to a gene: 4. From germline, CDR1 is SNHLY and CDR2 FYNNEI. The CDR3 spells CASSTDRGDEQYF. The CDR3 nucleotides read TGTGCCAGCAGTACGGACAGGGGAGACGAGCAGTACTTC.

On this clone itself: A read error may produce the germline difference seen at one junction end. The V gene is TRBV5-4, the J gene TRBJ2-1, with D possibly being TRBD1 (6 bases). This CDR3 is 13 amino acids long. Germline lookup yields CDR1 SGHNT and CDR2 YYREEE (reference sequence). CDR3 bases: TGTGCCAGCAGCATCGCGACAGGTCCCTCGCAGCTCTTC. Residues: CASSIATGPSQLF.

This clone has a count of ten or more. Within the sample, other DNA sequences also encode this same CDR3. The J gene is TRBJ2-7, the V gene TRBV28; 9 positions match TRBD1. With 2 bases clipped from V and 3 bases from J, the junction kept 2 bases outside the gene matches. There are 14 residues in the CDR3. Germline V lookup: CDR1 MDHEN, CDR2 SYDVKM. CDR3 sequence (DNA): TGTGCCAGCAGTTTAGGACAGGGGAACTACGAGCAGTACTTC. This encodes CASSLGQGNYEQYF. Combining the CDR3 with reference TRBV28 and TRBJ2-7 gives the whole variable domain DVKVTQSSRYLVKRTGEKVFLECVQDMDHENMFWYRQDPGLGLRLIYFSYDVKMKEKGDIPEGYSVSREKKERFSLILESASTNQTSMYLCASSLGQGNYEQYFGPGTRLTVT.

This clone was found a few times. This rearrangement joins TRBV6-5 to TRBJ2-5, with TRBD1 as a possible D gene (5 bases). The J call is in doubt because the DNA end fits TRBJ2-7 better. Germline-derived CDR1 and CDR2 are MNHEY and SVGAGI. There are 15 residues in the CDR3. CDR3: CASSSRWQGPYEQYF. CDR3 sequence (DNA): TGTGCCAGCAGTTCCAGGTGGCAGGGCCCCTACGAGCAGTACTTC.

The chain joins TRBV19 to TRBJ2-3; 13 bases are a match to TRBD2. Germline V CDR1 and CDR2: LNHDA, SQIVND (reference sequence). V was pared by 5 bases and J by 6 bases, with 5 bases of the junction left unmatched. This CDR3 has 15 amino acids. The CDR3 protein is CASSARTSGSDTQYF. The CDR3 DNA follows: TGTGCCAGTAGTGCCAGGACTAGCGGGAGCGATACGCAGTATTTT.

The CDR3 DNA follows: TGTGCCAGCAGGGAAAGGACACTTAACACCGGGGAGCTGTTTTTT. Its protein product is CASRERTLNTGELFF. The V and J genes are TRBV2 and TRBJ2-2, with a tentative D call TRBD1 (5 bases). Germline CDR1 and CDR2: SNHLY and FYNNEI. The CDR3 covers 15 residues. The V and J ends lost 6 bases and 2 bases respectively, with 13 bases between them.

This clone was recorded once. CDR3 DNA sequence: TGTGCCAGCAGCGTAGCGGGGGGCCTGACAGATACGCAGTATTTT. It yields the protein CASSVAGGLTDTQYF. The chain is built from TRBV9 and TRBJ2-3, with D tentatively TRBD2 (7 bases). Between the trimmed V and J ends, which lost 0 bases and 3 bases, there was a span of 11 bases. Per the germline V gene, CDR1 is SGDLS and CDR2 is YYNGEE. The CDR3 length is 15 residues.

The chain has TRBV18 and TRBJ1-3, with D uncertain. The V gene lost 3 bases and the J gene lost 0 bases, with 12 bases spanning the gap. This CDR3 is 16 amino acids long. Germline V gene sequence: CDR1 KGHSH, CDR2 LQKENI. The CDR3 here is CASSPRRRHSGNTIYF. DNA for the CDR3: TGTGCCAGCTCACCCCGGAGACGGCACTCTGGAAACACCATATATTTT.

V is TRBV5-8 and J is TRBJ2-7, with no clear D. Between the trimmed V and J ends, which lost 2 bases and 5 bases, there was a span of 8 bases. Germline V lookup: CDR1 SGHTS, CDR2 YDEGEE. The CDR3 extends over 12 amino acids. The CDR3 sequence: CASSFPIDEQYF. Written as DNA, the CDR3 is TGTGCCAGCAGCTTTCCAATAGACGAGCAGTACTTC.

J is TRBJ2-6 and V is TRBV19; 9 bases are shared with TRBD2. The CDR3 sequence is 15 residues long. Germline lookup yields CDR1 LNHDA and CDR2 SQIVND (reference sequence). V dropped 10 bases and J dropped 5; count of bases not matched to a gene: 9. CDR3 DNA: TGTGCCACCCGCGGGAGGGGCTCGAGGGCCAACGTCCTGACTTTC. It translates to CATRGRGSRANVLTF.